This T cell receptor (beta chain) was sequenced during a study of T cell responses to AZD1222 COVID-19 vaccine. Findings and caveats of the study: Spike-specific TCR repertoires showed rising breadth and depth after two AZD1222 doses. Baseline seropositivity occurred in only 5 to 7 AZD1222 recipients.

Method: immunoSEQ multiplex PCR; TCRdb's copy keeps in-frame clones and lacks some. The table lists 53,000 or so clones, 75% to 90% of them singletons, with approximately 19% in the top ten. The sample holds a few counts of this clone. Its specificity is not known. Germline V gene lookup returns CDR1 MGHDK and CDR2 SYGVNS. The J segment lost 3 bases and the V segment lost 2 bases, leaving 16 bases of the junction unmatched. This CDR3 comprises 18 residues. The rearrangement uses TRBV25-1 and TRBJ2-7, with 7 bases that match TRBD2. This sequence was found in an adult in good health. The sequenced sample was peripheral blood, obtained on day 0 of MenACWY control vaccination. The CDR3 reads CASSEGGISSGLYYEQYF. CDR3 nucleotide sequence: TGTGCCAGCAGTGAAGGGGGAATATCTAGCGGACTTTACTACGAGCAGTACTTC.